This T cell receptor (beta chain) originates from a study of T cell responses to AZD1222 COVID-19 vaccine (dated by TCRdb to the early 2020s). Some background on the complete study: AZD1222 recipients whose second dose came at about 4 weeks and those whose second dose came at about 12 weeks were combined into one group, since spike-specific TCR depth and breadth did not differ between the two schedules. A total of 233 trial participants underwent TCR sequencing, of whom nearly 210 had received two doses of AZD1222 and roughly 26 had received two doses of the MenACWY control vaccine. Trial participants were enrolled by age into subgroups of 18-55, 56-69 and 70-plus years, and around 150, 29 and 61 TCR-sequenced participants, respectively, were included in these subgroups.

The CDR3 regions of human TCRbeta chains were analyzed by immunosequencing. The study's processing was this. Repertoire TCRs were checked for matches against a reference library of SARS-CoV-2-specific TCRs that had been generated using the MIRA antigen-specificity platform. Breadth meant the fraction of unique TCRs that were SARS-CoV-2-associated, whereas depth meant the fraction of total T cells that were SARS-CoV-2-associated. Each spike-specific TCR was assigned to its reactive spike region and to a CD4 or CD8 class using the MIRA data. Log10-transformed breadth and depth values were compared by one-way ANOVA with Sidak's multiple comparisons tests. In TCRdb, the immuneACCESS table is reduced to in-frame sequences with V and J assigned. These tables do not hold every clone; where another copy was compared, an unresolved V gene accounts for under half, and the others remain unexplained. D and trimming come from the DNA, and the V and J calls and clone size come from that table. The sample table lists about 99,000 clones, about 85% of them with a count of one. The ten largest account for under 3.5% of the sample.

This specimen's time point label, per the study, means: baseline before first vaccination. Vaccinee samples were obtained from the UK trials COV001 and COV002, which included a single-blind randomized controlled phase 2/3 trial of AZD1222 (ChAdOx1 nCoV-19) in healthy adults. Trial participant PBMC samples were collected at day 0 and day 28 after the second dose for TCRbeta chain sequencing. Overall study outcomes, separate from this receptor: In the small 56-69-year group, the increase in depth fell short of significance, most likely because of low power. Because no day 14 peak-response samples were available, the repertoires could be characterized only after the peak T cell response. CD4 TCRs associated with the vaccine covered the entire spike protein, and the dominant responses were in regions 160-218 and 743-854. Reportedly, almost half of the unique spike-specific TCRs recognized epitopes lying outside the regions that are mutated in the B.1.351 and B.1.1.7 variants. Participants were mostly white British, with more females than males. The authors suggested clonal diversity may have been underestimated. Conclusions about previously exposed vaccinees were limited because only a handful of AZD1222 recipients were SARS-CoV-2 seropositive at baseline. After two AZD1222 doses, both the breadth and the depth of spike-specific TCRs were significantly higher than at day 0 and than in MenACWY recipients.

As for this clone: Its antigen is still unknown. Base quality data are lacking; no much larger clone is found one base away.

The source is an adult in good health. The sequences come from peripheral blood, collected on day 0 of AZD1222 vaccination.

CDR3 loop: CASSETHRAGNEKLFF. The base sequence is TGTGCCAGCAGTGAAACCCACAGGGCTGGGAATGAAAAACTGTTTTTT. This sequence uses TRBV2 and TRBJ1-4; a tentative D match to TRBD1 spans 6 bases. There are 16 amino acids in the CDR3, from cysteine to phenylalanine inclusive. Only the CDR3 region is kept as DNA, spanning 48 bases read in frame from base 1. V loses 2 bases, J loses 5 bases, and the germline ends lie 15 bases apart. CDR1 SNHLY and CDR2 FYNNEI are derived from the germline V gene.